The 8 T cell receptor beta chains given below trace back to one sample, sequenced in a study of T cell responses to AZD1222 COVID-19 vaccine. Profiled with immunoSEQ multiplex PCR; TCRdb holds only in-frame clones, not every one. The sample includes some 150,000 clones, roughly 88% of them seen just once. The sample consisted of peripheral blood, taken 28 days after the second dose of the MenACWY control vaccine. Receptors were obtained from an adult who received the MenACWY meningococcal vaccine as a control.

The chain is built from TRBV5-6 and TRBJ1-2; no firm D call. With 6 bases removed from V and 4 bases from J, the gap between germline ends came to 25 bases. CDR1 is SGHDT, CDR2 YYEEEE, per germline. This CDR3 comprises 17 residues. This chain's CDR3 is CASNPKVQPKISYGYTF. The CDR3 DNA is TGTGCCAGCAACCCGAAGGTTCAGCCCAAAATTTCCTATGGCTACACCTTC.

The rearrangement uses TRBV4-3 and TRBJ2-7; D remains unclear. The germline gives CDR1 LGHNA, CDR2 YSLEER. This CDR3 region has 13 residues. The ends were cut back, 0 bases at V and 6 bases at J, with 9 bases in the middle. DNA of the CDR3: TGCGCCAGCAGCCAAGATAGATCTTCCGAGCAGTACTTC. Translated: CASSQDRSSEQYF.

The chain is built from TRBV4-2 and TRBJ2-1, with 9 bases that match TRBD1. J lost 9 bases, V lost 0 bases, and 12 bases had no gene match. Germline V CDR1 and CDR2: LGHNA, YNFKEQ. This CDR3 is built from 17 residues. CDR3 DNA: TGTGCCAGCAGCCAAGATTTATCGGGACAGGGTGGGACTGAGCAGTTCTTC. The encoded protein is CASSQDLSGQGGTEQFF.

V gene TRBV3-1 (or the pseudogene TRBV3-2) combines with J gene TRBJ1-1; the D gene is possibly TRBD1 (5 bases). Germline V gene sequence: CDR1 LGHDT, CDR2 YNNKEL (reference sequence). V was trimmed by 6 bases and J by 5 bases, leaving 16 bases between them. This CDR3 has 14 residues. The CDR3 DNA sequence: TGTGCCAGCAGTCCTCTAATCCGGGGGACTGAAGCTTTCTTT. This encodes CASSPLIRGTEAFF.

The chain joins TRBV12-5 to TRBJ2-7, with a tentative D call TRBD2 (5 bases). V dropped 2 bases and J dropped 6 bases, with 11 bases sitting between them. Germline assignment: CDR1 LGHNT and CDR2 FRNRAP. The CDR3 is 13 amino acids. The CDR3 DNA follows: TGTGCTAGTGGTTTGAACGGACTTACCGAGCAGTACTTC. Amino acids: CASGLNGLTEQYF. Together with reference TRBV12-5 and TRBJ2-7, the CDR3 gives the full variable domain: DARVTQTPRHKVTEMGQEVTMRCQPILGHNTVFWYRQTMMQGLELLAYFRNRAPLDDSGMPKDRFSAEMPDATLATLKIQPSEPRDSAVYFCASGLNGLTEQYFGPGTRLTVT.

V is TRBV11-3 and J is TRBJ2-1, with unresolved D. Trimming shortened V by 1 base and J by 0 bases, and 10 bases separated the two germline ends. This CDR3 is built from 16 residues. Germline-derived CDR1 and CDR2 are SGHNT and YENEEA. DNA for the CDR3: TGTGCCAGCAGCTTAGGACGGTTTAGCTCCTACAATGAGCAGTTCTTC. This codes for CASSLGRFSSYNEQFF.

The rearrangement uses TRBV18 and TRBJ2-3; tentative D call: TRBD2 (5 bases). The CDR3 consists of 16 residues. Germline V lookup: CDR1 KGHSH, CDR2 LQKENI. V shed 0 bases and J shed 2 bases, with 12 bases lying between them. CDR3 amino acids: CASSPPLARATDTQYF. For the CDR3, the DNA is TGTGCCAGCTCACCACCGTTAGCGCGAGCCACAGATACGCAGTATTTT.

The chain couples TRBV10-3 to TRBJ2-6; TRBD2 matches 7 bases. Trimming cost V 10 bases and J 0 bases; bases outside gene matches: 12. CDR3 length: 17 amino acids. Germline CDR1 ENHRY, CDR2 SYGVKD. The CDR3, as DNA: TGTGCCACCCGGGGTAGCGGGCGAACCTCTGGGGCCAACGTCCTGACTTTC. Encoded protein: CATRGSGRTSGANVLTF.